The 12 T cell receptor beta chains below were found in one sample sequenced in a study of blood T cell repertoires in COVID-19. Generated by immunoSEQ multiplex PCR, the TCRdb table keeps only in-frame clones and is missing some. The table has 25,000 to 30,000 clones, approximately 75% seen once; the top ten hold approximately 21%. The sample taken for sequencing was peripheral blood. These receptors were collected from a boy aged 2 to 9 with active or convalescent COVID-19.

This chain joins TRBV7-9 and TRBJ1-1; 7 bases map to TRBD1. The CDR3 spans 15 residues. With 0 bases clipped from V and 0 bases from J, the junction kept 1 base outside the gene matches. CDR1 and CDR2 (germline): SEHNR, FQNEAQ (reference sequence). The CDR3 reads CASSLAGTVNTEAFF. The CDR3 nucleotides are TGTGCCAGCAGCTTAGCGGGGACAGTGAACACTGAAGCTTTCTTT.

The chain has TRBV5-5 and TRBJ1-1, with TRBD1 identical over 8 bases. Germline V gives CDR1 SGHKS, CDR2 YYEKEE (reference sequence). The CDR3 contains 13 residues. J gave up 8 bases and V 2 bases, and 5 bases lay outside the gene matches. CDR3 loop: CASSFGTGVEAFF. The CDR3 DNA sequence: TGTGCCAGCAGCTTCGGGACAGGCGTCGAAGCTTTCTTT.

The J gene is TRBJ2-4, the V gene TRBV6-2 or TRBV6-3; TRBD1 is a possible D gene (6 bases). The germline gives CDR1 MNHEY, CDR2 SVGEGT. CDR3 length: 14 amino acids. V lost 7 bases and J lost 6, with 16 bases in between. The chain's CDR3 is CASTPRGILNIQYF. In nucleotides, the CDR3 is TGTGCCAGCACCCCAAGGGGGATCTTAAACATTCAGTACTTC.

The chain carries TRBV5-1 and TRBJ1-5; unclear D gene. V gave up 4 bases and J gave up 1 base, with 6 bases separating them. The CDR3 has 13 amino acids. Germline V gene sequence: CDR1 SGHRS, CDR2 YFSETQ. CDR3 coding DNA: TGCGCCAGCAGCCCCGGGAGCAATCAGCCCCAGCATTTT. Encoded protein: CASSPGSNQPQHF.

This chain links TRBV6-5 with TRBJ2-5; possibly TRBD2 for D (5 bases). Germline CDR1 is MNHEY and CDR2 is SVGAGI. This CDR3 spans 13 amino acids. V lost 6 bases to trimming and J lost 3 bases, with 11 bases between them. The CDR3, as DNA: TGTGCCAGCAGAGGGAGCCCAGAAGAGACCCAGTACTTC. The encoded protein is CASRGSPEETQYF.

This CDR3 reads CASSVAPSGSIEQFF. The DNA for the CDR3 is TGTGCCAGCAGCGTAGCACCTAGCGGGAGCATTGAGCAGTTCTTC. The chain combines TRBV9 with TRBJ2-1; 10 nucleotides line up with TRBD2. Germline V lookup: CDR1 SGDLS, CDR2 YYNGEE. Trimming cost V 0 bases and J 9 bases; bases outside gene matches: 6. This CDR3 is 15 amino acids long. Based on the CDR3 plus reference TRBV9 and TRBJ2-1, the full variable domain is DSGVTQTPKHLITATGQRVTLRCSPRSGDLSVYWYQQSLDQGLQFLIQYYNGEERAKGNILERFSAQQFPDLHSELNLSSLELGDSALYFCASSVAPSGSIEQFFGPGTRLTVL.

The chain recombines TRBV5-1 with TRBJ1-1; 7 bases agree with TRBD1. The V and J ends lost 5 bases and 7 bases, in that order; junction bases with no gene match: 5. The CDR3 contains 12 residues. CDR1 is SGHRS, CDR2 YFSETQ, per germline. Written as DNA, the CDR3 is TGCGCCAGCAGTAGACGACAGGGTGAAGCTTTCTTT. It specifies CASSRRQGEAFF.

This clone was observed a handful of times. The chain couples TRBV15 to TRBJ2-7; D is possibly TRBD1 (6 bases). Germline V gene sequence: CDR1 LNHNV, CDR2 YYDKDF (reference sequence). The CDR3 extends over 14 amino acids. V lost 3 bases to trimming and J lost 5 bases, with 14 bases between them. The CDR3 bases are TGTGCCACCAGCAGGGGGACACGGTCCAACGAGCAGTACTTC. Amino acids: CATSRGTRSNEQYF.

The J gene is TRBJ2-2, the V gene TRBV27; the match to TRBD2 covers 12 bases. Losses at the gene ends were 11 bases for V and 4 bases for J; bases not matched to a gene: 14. The CDR3 is 17 residues long. Germline loops: CDR1 MNHEY, CDR2 SMNVEV (reference sequence). CDR3 residues: CARRRASGGAVTGELFF. The CDR3 DNA reads TGTGCCCGCCGCCGGGCTAGCGGGGGGGCCGTCACCGGGGAGCTGTTTTTT.

This clone was counted between two and nine times. This chain uses TRBV6-6 with TRBJ1-3; 7 positions match TRBD1. CDR3 size: 16 residues. Germline assignment: CDR1 MNHNY and CDR2 SVGAGI (reference sequence). With V trimmed by 3 bases and J by 2 bases, 7 bases remained unmatched. CDR3: CASSYAEGAAGNTIYF. The CDR3 DNA is TGTGCCAGCAGTTATGCGGAGGGGGCTGCTGGAAACACCATATATTTT.

The rearrangement joins TRBV7-9 to TRBJ1-4, with D perhaps matching TRBD1 (5 bases). Trimming left V 4 bases short and J 8 bases short, with 23 bases between. Germline loops: CDR1 SEHNR, CDR2 FQNEAQ (reference sequence). There are 17 residues in the CDR3. CDR3 residues: CASSSHSRRARGEKLFF. The DNA for the CDR3 is TGTGCCAGCAGCTCGCATTCACGTCGGGCGCGGGGGGAAAAACTGTTTTTT.

This clone has a handful of counts. V and J are TRBV5-1 and TRBJ2-5; D is undetermined. From germline, CDR1 is SGHRS and CDR2 YFSETQ. The CDR3 is made up of 14 amino acids. V was trimmed by 1 base and J by 5 bases, leaving 12 bases between them. The CDR3: CASSLPLQAETQYF. As DNA, the CDR3 is TGCGCCAGCAGCTTGCCTCTTCAGGCTGAGACCCAGTACTTC.